These 7 T cell receptor beta chains were all obtained from the same sample, sequenced in a study of OX40 agonist ivuxolimab in advanced cancers. Sequencing used immunoSEQ multiplex PCR; TCRdb keeps in-frame clones, though not all of them. The table has about 69,000 clones, 87% seen once. The source material was CD4+ or CD8+ T cells sorted from blood, sampled in a trial of the OX40 agonist ivuxolimab. These receptors came from an adult with an advanced solid tumor such as melanoma, head and neck, liver or kidney cancer.

This rearrangement joins TRBV11-2 to TRBJ2-7; D ambiguous. The germline V gene has CDR1 SGHAT and CDR2 FQNNGV. CDR3 length equals 12 residues. V lost 1 base and J lost 7, with 8 bases in between. The CDR3 DNA reads TGTGCCAGCAGCTTAGTGTTTTCGGAGCAGTACTTC. It yields the protein CASSLVFSEQYF.

This rearrangement joins TRBV13 to TRBJ2-5, with TRBD1 as a possible D gene (6 bases). The CDR3 covers 16 residues. V lost 4 bases, J lost 5 bases, and 20 bases lay in between. CDR1 is PRHDT, CDR2 FYEKMQ, per germline (reference sequence). This CDR3 is CASSYRDTEFQETQYF. As DNA, the CDR3 is TGTGCCAGCAGCTACCGGGACACAGAATTTCAGGAGACCCAGTACTTC. Drawing the rest from reference TRBV13 and TRBJ2-5, the complete variable domain is AAGVIQSPRHLIKEKRETATLKCYPIPRHDTVYWYQQGPGQDPQFLISFYEKMQSDKGSIPDRFSAQQFSDYHSELNMSSLELGDSALYFCASSYRDTEFQETQYFGPGTRLLVL.

V gene TRBV4-2 combines with J gene TRBJ2-3; no clear D. V lost 0 bases and J lost 2, with 6 bases in between. The germline CDR1 and CDR2 sequences are LGHNA and YNFKEQ. CDR3 length equals 14 residues. The chain's CDR3 is CASSQEHPTDTQYF. The DNA of the CDR3 is TGTGCCAGCAGCCAAGAGCATCCCACAGATACGCAGTATTTT.

The chain combines TRBV6-5 with TRBJ1-2; 7 bases align to TRBD1. Germline V gives CDR1 MNHEY, CDR2 SVGAGI. Trimming removed 4 bases from V and 4 bases from J; junction bases left unmatched: 3. CDR3 length: 13 residues. The CDR3 sequence: CASSSGQTYGYTF. DNA for the CDR3: TGTGCCAGCAGTTCGGGACAGACCTATGGCTACACCTTC.

The chain combines TRBV7-6 with TRBJ1-3; D call uncertain. Trimming left V 5 bases short and J 0 bases short, with 11 bases between. This CDR3 spans 15 amino acids. Germline V gives CDR1 SGHVS, CDR2 FNYEAQ. CDR3 sequence: CASSPSHVSGNTIYF. CDR3 nucleotides: TGTGCCAGCAGCCCCTCCCACGTCTCTGGAAACACCATATATTTT.

The chain links TRBV6-5 to TRBJ2-1, with 9 bases lining up with TRBD2. This CDR3 is 16 amino acids long. The germline V gene encodes CDR1 MNHEY and CDR2 SVGAGI. With 3 bases clipped from V and 4 bases from J, the junction kept 7 bases outside the gene matches. This CDR3 is CASSYGGGASYNEQFF. In nucleotides, the CDR3 is TGTGCCAGCAGTTATGGCGGGGGGGCCAGTTACAATGAGCAGTTCTTC.

This sequence joins TRBV29-1 and TRBJ1-3; D unclear. CDR1 is SQVTM and CDR2 is ANQGSEA in the germline V gene. The length of the CDR3 is 13 residues. V gave up 4 bases and J gave up 5 bases, with 12 bases separating them. CDR3 sequence (DNA): TGCAGCGTTGTTCGGGCAGGCCGAAACACCATATATTTT. Translation gives CSVVRAGRNTIYF.